The 3 T cell receptor beta chains in this list originate from one sample, sequenced in a study of human T cells and chemical hapten exposure. Regarding time point: patch test 2, 6 weeks after DPC sensitization. The treatment here: therapeutic diphenylcyclopropenone sensitization with weekly scalp DPC. Each CDR3 protein is one row after TCRdb ran MiXCR on the RACE reads. The table shows about 350,000 distinct CDR3 sequences, with around 6% occurring only once. Here the sequenced sample was whole blood, taken in connection with sensitization to the hapten diphenylcyclopropenone (DPC). These receptors were collected from a young woman with alopecia areata. Some clones in this sample may be carry-over from other donors' samples.

This clonotype was recorded many times. The V gene is TRBV10-3, the J gene TRBJ1-1; D ambiguous. CDR1 is ENHRY and CDR2 is SYGVKD in the germline V gene. The CDR3 extends over 13 amino acids. Trimming removed 4 bases at V and 7 bases at J, with 13 bases between. CDR3 in DNA: TGTGCCATCAGTGGGTTCACGCAGGTTGAAGCTTTCTTT. Protein sequence: CAISGFTQVEAFF.

The V and J genes are TRBV4-1 and TRBJ1-5; D is possibly TRBD1 (6 bases). The CDR3 contains 14 residues. Germline lookup yields CDR1 MGHRA and CDR2 YSYEKL. V was shortened by 4 bases and J by 4 bases, with 11 bases between the two germline ends. The CDR3 bases are TGCGCCAGCAGCCCCTGGACAGAGAATCAGCCCCAGCATTTT. It codes for CASSPWTENQPQHF.

This clonotype was seen a handful of times. The V call is TRBV12-3 or TRBV12-4, the J call TRBJ2-7, with D unresolved. Trimming stripped 8 bases from V and 2 bases from J, with 16 bases between. CDR3 length equals 14 residues. The CDR3 spells CASAQTGLPYEQYF. The CDR3 DNA sequence: TGTGCCAGCGCTCAAACCGGGTTACCCTACGAGCAGTACTTC.